The 28 T cell receptor beta chains in this list originate from one sample, sequenced in a study of blood T cells in healthy people across ages. Primed by a sample-barcoded 5' primer and a J-beta primer mix, a second PCR proceeded for about 7 to 11 cycles. TCRdb re-called the 5' RACE reads with MiXCR, one entry per CDR3 protein. This sample yields around 1,600,000 distinct CDR3 sequences, of which about 42% are seen a single time; roughly 3.7% belongs to the top ten. Source material: blood. The receptors were sampled from a young woman in good health.

This clonotype showed up just a few times. V usage is TRBV5-6 and J usage is TRBJ2-5, with 8 bases aligning to TRBD2. The germline V gene has CDR1 SGHDT and CDR2 YYEEEE. The ends lost 2 bases at V and 5 bases at J; junction bases unmatched: 17. The CDR3 length is 18 residues. CDR3 amino acids: CASSFLRDSGSMSETQYF. DNA for the CDR3: TGTGCCAGCAGCTTCCTCCGCGACAGCGGGAGTATGTCGGAGACCCAGTACTTC.

The chain carries TRBV6-6 and TRBJ1-1; 12 bases match TRBD1. The germline V gene has CDR1 MNHNY and CDR2 SVGAGI (reference sequence). Unmatched junction bases numbered 11, after V lost 10 bases and J lost 5 bases. The CDR3 length is 15 residues. CDR3 sequence: CATVTGQGAETEAFF. CDR3 DNA sequence: TGTGCCACCGTAACGGGACAGGGGGCGGAAACTGAAGCTTTCTTT.

The V call is TRBV7-9, the J call TRBJ2-7; 8 bases are shared with TRBD2. J gave up 6 bases and V 5 bases, and 15 bases lay outside the gene matches. This CDR3 region has 16 residues. The germline V gene encodes CDR1 SEHNR and CDR2 FQNEAQ (reference sequence). CDR3 sequence: CASSNKAGVISGEQYF. CDR3 bases: TGTGCCAGCAGCAATAAAGCGGGAGTTATTTCGGGCGAGCAGTACTTC.

The chain uses TRBV27 and TRBJ2-7, with a weak D call TRBD1 (7 bases). CDR3 length: 15 amino acids. Deletions cut 8 bases from V and 2 bases from J, with 19 bases between. Looked up from germline, CDR1 is MNHEY and CDR2 is SMNVEV (reference sequence). The CDR3 reads CASHPKTGTPYEQYF. CDR3 nucleotide sequence: TGTGCCAGCCACCCAAAGACAGGGACTCCCTACGAGCAGTACTTC.

About this clonotype itself: This could be a read error, since a much larger clone is one nucleotide away. This rearrangement joins TRBV4-2 to TRBJ1-1, with 7 bases identical to TRBD1. Germline V gene data show CDR1 as LGHNA and CDR2 as YNFKEQ. This CDR3 is built from 16 residues. The V gene end was trimmed by 0 bases and the J gene end by 3 bases; junction bases not matched to a gene: 7. This CDR3 is CASSQEFGTEYTEAFF. The CDR3 DNA reads as TGTGCCAGCAGCCAAGAGTTCGGGACAGAGTACACTGAAGCTTTCTTT.

The sample holds a few counts of this clonotype. The chain has TRBV27 and TRBJ2-1; 13 positions match TRBD2. In germline, CDR1 is MNHEY, CDR2 SMNVEV (reference sequence). Trimming at V came to 5 bases and at J to 8 bases, leaving 6 bases not matched to a gene. The CDR3 is 15 amino acids. The CDR3 region is CASSPGTSGVYEQFF. In DNA form, the CDR3 reads TGTGCCAGCAGTCCTGGGACTAGCGGGGTCTATGAGCAGTTCTTC.

The chain links TRBV28 to TRBJ1-4; D call uncertain. Trimming took 1 base from V and 5 from J, leaving 20 bases between them. The CDR3 has 18 amino acids. The germline V gene encodes CDR1 MDHEN and CDR2 SYDVKM. In DNA form, the CDR3 reads TGTGCCAGCAGTTTATCGGCGGCCCCCTGGGATTCCAATGAAAAACTGTTTTTT. It encodes CASSLSAAPWDSNEKLFF.

V is TRBV6-5 and J is TRBJ2-7; 11 positions agree with TRBD2. Germline CDR1 and CDR2: MNHEY and SVGAGI. J gave up 3 bases and V 5 bases, and 6 bases lay outside the gene matches. The CDR3 length is 15 residues. CDR3 in amino acids: CASSRGLAAGYEQYF. CDR3 nucleotide sequence: TGTGCCAGCAGTCGGGGACTAGCGGCAGGCTACGAGCAGTACTTC.

This chain connects TRBV20-1 to TRBJ2-7, with TRBD1 as a possible D gene (5 bases). Per germline, CDR1 DFQATT and CDR2 SNEGSKA (reference sequence). V was cut by 8 bases and J by 0 bases, with 14 bases left in between. The CDR3 runs to 13 residues. The CDR3 bases are TGCAGTATTGACAGATTCGACTCCTACGAGCAGTACTTC. Protein sequence: CSIDRFDSYEQYF.

This clonotype was seen more than once but under ten times. This chain joins TRBV6-5 and TRBJ2-7, with unresolved D. This CDR3 contains 13 residues. Germline V lookup: CDR1 MNHEY, CDR2 SVGAGI. The V gene lost 5 bases and the J gene lost 5 bases, with 13 bases spanning the gap. The CDR3 nucleotides are TGTGCCAGCAGTAGGGCCGACGCGGACGAGCAGTACTTC. Translating gives CASSRADADEQYF.

The V call is TRBV27, the J call TRBJ1-5, with a tentative D call TRBD1 (5 bases). CDR3 length equals 16 residues. With 5 bases removed from V and 2 bases from J, the gap between germline ends came to 16 bases. Germline V lookup: CDR1 MNHEY, CDR2 SMNVEV (reference sequence). CDR3 sequence reads: CASSPYSGVRNQPQHF. As DNA, the CDR3 is TGTGCCAGCAGTCCGTACTCGGGGGTTCGCAATCAGCCCCAGCATTTT.

The genes are TRBV7-9 and TRBJ1-1; D unclear. With 5 bases removed from V and 4 bases from J, the gap between germline ends came to 14 bases. The CDR3 covers 14 residues. Looked up from germline, CDR1 is SEHNR and CDR2 is FQNEAQ (reference sequence). The CDR3 DNA sequence: TGTGCCAGCAGCGCCCCGGGTTATGGCACTGAAGCTTTCTTT. It encodes CASSAPGYGTEAFF.

The chain employs TRBV28 and TRBJ2-1; 8 nucleotides match TRBD2. Germline V lookup: CDR1 MDHEN, CDR2 SYDVKM. The CDR3 is 13 amino acids. V was pared by 6 bases and J by 9 bases, with 7 bases of the junction left unmatched. The CDR3 region is CASRSTSGLEQFF. CDR3 nucleotides: TGTGCCAGCAGGTCTACTAGCGGTCTTGAGCAGTTCTTC.

V and J are TRBV4-2 and TRBJ2-3; tentative D call: TRBD2 (7 bases). Trimming stripped 0 bases from V and 5 bases from J, with 18 bases between. Germline assignment: CDR1 LGHNA and CDR2 YNFKEQ. This CDR3 comprises 17 residues. The CDR3 DNA is TGTGCCAGCAGCCAAGATTGGGCGGGGGCCGGGAGAGATACGCAGTATTTT. Amino acids: CASSQDWAGAGRDTQYF.

This rearrangement joins TRBV27 to TRBJ2-7; a weak D match, TRBD1 (5 bases). V was pared by 2 bases and J by 4 bases, with 9 bases between. Germline CDR1 MNHEY, CDR2 SMNVEV (reference sequence). The CDR3 covers 13 residues. This chain's CDR3 is CASSLRGQYEQYF. The DNA for the CDR3 is TGTGCCAGCAGTTTAAGGGGCCAGTACGAGCAGTACTTC.

The rearrangement joins TRBV4-1 to TRBJ2-3, with D unclear. The germline V gene encodes CDR1 MGHRA and CDR2 YSYEKL. Trimming removed 0 bases at V and 3 bases at J, with 13 bases between. The CDR3 length is 16 residues. CDR3 DNA sequence: TGCGCCAGCAGCCAAGATCAAGTGGGCAGGACAGATACGCAGTATTTT. The encoded protein is CASSQDQVGRTDTQYF.

On this clonotype: One end of the junction is discordant with germline, which a read error may explain. The rearrangement uses TRBV15 and TRBJ2-4, with 7 positions matching TRBD2. CDR1 and CDR2 (germline): LNHNV, YYDKDF (reference sequence). The CDR3 has 17 amino acids. CDR3 residues: CAASRDRGGRDKNIQYF. The CDR3 bases are TGTGCCGCCAGCAGAGATCGTGGGGGGAGGGACAAAAACATTCAGTACTTC.

This clonotype was observed at least ten times. The chain is built from TRBV6-5 and TRBJ2-7; TRBD2 agrees at 7 bases. There are 13 residues in the CDR3. V lost 7 bases to trimming and J lost 4 bases; unmatched junction nucleotides: 7. CDR1 is MNHEY, CDR2 SVGAGI, per germline. CDR3 sequence (DNA): TGTGCCAGCACTCAGCGGGACGGGTACGAGCAGTACTTC. This gives the protein CASTQRDGYEQYF.

This clonotype was observed a few times. The V gene is TRBV7-2, the J gene TRBJ2-5; D gene ambiguous. The CDR3 has 15 residues. Trimming cost V 1 base and J 4 bases, with 13 bases left between them. Germline V gene lookup returns CDR1 SGHTA and CDR2 FQGNSA. The CDR3 nucleotides are TGTGCCAGCAGCTTAGGGCGAACCCCCTTAGAGACCCAGTACTTC. It translates to CASSLGRTPLETQYF.

This clonotype was recorded only once. CDR3: CASSYGGTNTGELFF. CDR3 sequence (DNA): TGTGCCAGCAGTTACGGCGGCACGAACACCGGGGAGCTGTTTTTT. This chain uses TRBV28 with TRBJ2-2; no clear D. V was cut by 4 bases and J by 0 bases, with 9 bases left in between. Germline V gene data show CDR1 as MDHEN and CDR2 as SYDVKM. This CDR3 spans 15 amino acids.

This sequence joins TRBV7-2 and TRBJ2-5, with TRBD1 matching 11 bases. The J call may be wrong; the DNA end is better matched by TRBJ2-7. Germline V CDR1 and CDR2: SGHTA, FQGNSA. This CDR3 has 17 residues. CDR3 bases: TGTGCCAGCAGCTCTCGCCCCGGGACAGGGGGTACCTACGAGCAGTACTTC. Its translation: CASSSRPGTGGTYEQYF.

The chain couples TRBV7-3 to TRBJ1-1; D remains ambiguous. Trimming removed 2 bases from V and 4 bases from J, with 8 bases in between. Germline lookup yields CDR1 SGHTA and CDR2 FQGTGA. This CDR3 contains 13 residues. As DNA, the CDR3 is TGTGCCAGCAGCTTATATGGTGGCACTGAAGCTTTCTTT. Amino acids: CASSLYGGTEAFF.

This clonotype occurred a few times. J is TRBJ2-1 and V is TRBV20-1; 11 bases agree with TRBD2. The V and J ends lost 2 bases and 7 bases, in that order; junction bases with no gene match: 4. This CDR3 spans 14 amino acids. Germline V gives CDR1 DFQATT, CDR2 SNEGSKA (reference sequence). The CDR3 DNA is TGCAGTGCTAGATTAGCGGGGGGGAGGAATGAGCAGTTCTTC. This gives the protein CSARLAGGRNEQFF.

The table lists this clonotype with a few counts. The rearrangement joins TRBV2 to TRBJ1-5; D ambiguous. CDR1 is SNHLY, CDR2 FYNNEI, per germline. V was shortened by 1 base and J by 9 bases, with 4 bases between the two germline ends. The CDR3 is 11 residues long. CDR3 sequence reads: CASSEGVPQHF. As DNA, the CDR3 is TGTGCCAGCAGTGAAGGGGTGCCCCAGCATTTT.

This chain connects TRBV20-1 to TRBJ2-5, with TRBD2 matching over 9 bases. The CDR3 has 13 amino acids. The trim removed 0 bases at V and 11 bases at J, leaving 7 bases unmatched. Per the germline V gene, CDR1 is DFQATT and CDR2 is SNEGSKA (reference sequence). CDR3 region: CSAREGLAGIQYF. The CDR3 coding sequence is TGCAGTGCTAGAGAAGGCCTAGCGGGAATACAGTACTTC.

With regard to this clonotype: Relative to the germline gene, one junction end is altered; a read error may explain this. The V and J genes are TRBV7-7 and TRBJ2-5, with a tentative D call TRBD1 (5 bases). The CDR3 extends over 15 amino acids. Germline V CDR1 and CDR2: SSHAT, FNYEAQ (reference sequence). The CDR3 loop reads CASSSLQGLQETQYF. The CDR3, as DNA: TGTGCTAGCAGCTCACTGCAGGGCCTACAAGAGACCCAGTACTTC.

This clonotype has more than one count but fewer than ten. The rearrangement uses TRBV20-1 and TRBJ2-3, with unresolved D. This CDR3 contains 12 residues. Germline values: CDR1 DFQATT, CDR2 SNEGSKA (reference sequence). Trimming cost V 6 bases and J 3 bases, with 10 bases left between them. CDR3 coding DNA: TGCAGTGCCACTGACACTACAGATACGCAGTATTTT. It is translated as CSATDTTDTQYF.

The chain couples TRBV3-1 to TRBJ2-1, with 8 bases matching TRBD2. CDR3 length: 11 residues. From germline, CDR1 is LGHDT and CDR2 YNNKEL (reference sequence). Trimming took 8 bases from V and 12 from J; bases not matched to a gene: 6. CDR3 protein: CASGREAVQFF. CDR3 in DNA: TGTGCCAGCGGGCGGGAGGCAGTGCAGTTCTTC.